This T cell receptor beta chain originates from a study of T cells in tumors after PD-1 blockade. Study overall: A subset received ongoing vismodegib 150 mg daily alongside anti-PD-1 therapy.

Deletions cut 0 bases from V and 5 bases from J, with 8 bases between. CDR1 is MGHRA and CDR2 is YSYEKL in the germline V gene. The CDR3 covers 13 residues. Sequencing used immunoSEQ multiplex PCR; TCRdb keeps in-frame clones, though not all of them. The sample has around 50,000 clones, around four fifths seen once; the top ten hold 8% to 9.5%. The V call is TRBV4-1, the J call TRBJ2-7; D remains unclear. Specimen: PBMCs, collected before anti-PD-1 therapy. This receptor was obtained from a human donor with advanced basal cell or squamous cell carcinoma (not recorded which). Written as DNA, the CDR3 is TGCGCCAGCAGCCAAGAAGCGCAGGACGAGCAGTACTTC. It encodes CASSQEAQDEQYF.